The 2 T cell receptor beta chains listed next were all sequenced from one sample in a study of T cell changes during pregnancy in multiple sclerosis. Generated by immunoSEQ multiplex PCR, the TCRdb table keeps only in-frame clones and is missing some. Of approximately 53,000 clones listed, 85% to 90% were seen once; the top ten hold less than 6.5%. Sequencing used peripheral blood, obtained after pregnancy. These receptors were obtained from a female donor in good health, enrolled as a control in a pregnancy study.

The V and J genes are TRBV10-3 and TRBJ1-2, with 9 bases that match TRBD1. This CDR3 spans 13 amino acids. Germline lookup yields CDR1 ENHRY and CDR2 SYGVKD. After removal of 10 bases from V and 3 bases from J, the junction contained 6 bases not matched to a gene. The CDR3 DNA sequence: TGTGCCACCACAGGGGGCAGGGACTATGGCTACACCTTC. This gives the protein CATTGGRDYGYTF.

The V gene is TRBV27, the J gene TRBJ2-7, with D possibly being TRBD1 (6 bases). Trimming took 5 bases from V and 2 from J, leaving 22 bases between them. CDR1 and CDR2 from the germline V gene are MNHEY and SMNVEV (reference sequence). The CDR3 runs to 17 residues. CDR3 loop: CASSPARDRPLTYEQYF. The DNA of the CDR3 is TGTGCCAGCAGTCCCGCCCGCGACAGGCCGCTAACCTACGAGCAGTACTTC.